This TCR beta chain was documented in a study of T cells in Graves' hyperthyroidism and ophthalmopathy. Authors of the study amplified TCR beta CDR3 regions from RNA transcripts. First-round RT-PCR with HTBI primers amplified the TCR CDR3 region. Each CDR3 protein is one row after TCRdb ran MiXCR on the multiplex PCR reads. The sample comprises a few hundred thousand distinct CDR3 sequences, more than 45% of which are singletons, and roughly 7.7% rests with the top ten. The sequenced material came from peripheral blood or thyroid tissue (not recorded which). This sequence originates from a woman between 18 and 29 years old with Graves' hyperthyroidism.

The CDR3: CASTPIGNTIYF. As DNA, the CDR3 is TGCGCCAGCACTCCGATTGGGAACACCATATATTTT. The V and J genes are TRBV10-2 and TRBJ1-3; D call uncertain. Trimming took 7 bases from V and 7 from J, leaving 11 bases between them. Germline assignment: CDR1 WSHSY and CDR2 SAAADI. The CDR3 length is 12 residues.